This record covers a single TCR beta chain. Using immunoSEQ multiplex PCR, the repertoire was profiled, and TCRdb retains in-frame clones only, with some absent. The sample includes 25,000 to 30,000 clones, about 92% of them seen just once. This record comes from a study of graft-versus-host responses after intestinal transplantation. Germline V lookup: CDR1 SGHVS, CDR2 FNYEAQ. J gave up 0 bases and V 4 bases, and 9 bases lay outside the gene matches. The length of the CDR3 is 18 residues. This sequence originates from a human patient who received an intestinal transplant, so some T cells may come from the graft donor. The material sequenced was PBMCs, taken 18 days after transplant. V gene TRBV7-6 combines with J gene TRBJ2-3, with 11 bases matching TRBD2. The DNA for the CDR3 is TGTGCCAGCAGCTCCGCCCTAGCGGGGGGCCCTAGCACAGATACGCAGTATTTT. This encodes CASSSALAGGPSTDTQYF.